One TCR beta chain is described in this entry. The clone's antigen remains unknown. No much larger clonotype is one base removed from it; base qualities were not supplied. In total, more than 500 healthy bone marrow donors made up the cohort. At the time of sampling, every cohort member was nominally healthy, though immune exposures that went unrecorded were likely present. The donor was CMV seropositive and belonged to the group of 250 to 300 seropositive cohort members. Each donor provided a peripheral blood sample, and peripheral blood mononuclear cells were used for TCR beta sequencing. Genomic DNA was extracted from the blood cell samples with the Qiagen DNeasy Blood Extraction Kit. V is cut back by 5 bases and J by 4 bases, with 10 bases in the junction unmatched. CDR1 and CDR2, per the germline V gene, are SGHTA and FQGNSA. Measured from the cysteine to the phenylalanine, the CDR3 is 16 residues long. Only the CDR3 DNA is retained, 48 bases long and in frame from the first base.

The data are from a study of cytomegalovirus exposure and HLA in healthy donors (dated by TCRdb to the late 2010s). For context, the study as a whole: According to an earlier analysis of 450 to 650 of the donors, about 179 million T cells yielded 100 million or so unique TCR beta sequences and less than 300 Gb of sequence data. A later analysis re-analyzed previously published TCR beta repertoires from 666 donors and added high-resolution HLA genotyping to study TCR occurrence patterns. The number of donors typed differed by locus, with roughly 629-640 for A, B, C, DRB1 and DQB1, over 500 for DQA1, approximately 570 for DPA1, and 450 to 480 for DPB1. In a later genetic analysis, genome-wide SNP genotypes for about 55% of the 666 donors were used, and that subset was treated as a discovery cohort. The later analysis used no new phenotypic data to find candidate immune exposures, relying instead on TCR beta sequences and their occurrence across donors. In an earlier analysis of roughly 580 of the donors, high-throughput TCR beta sequencing was used to judge whether each TCR beta V gene segment behaved as functional or pseudogenic. Among the approximately 420 genotyped donors, around 81% belonged to the genetic ancestry cluster associated with self-reported Caucasian donors. The T cell repertoires of 666 subjects were profiled by immunosequencing and related to cytomegalovirus serostatus. On average, over 200,000 unique TCR beta nucleotide sequences were sequenced per donor among roughly 430 genotyped donors of the cohort, with about 19% of those sequences being non-productive. Approximately 310 gigabases of sequencing data and some 85 million unique TCR sequences were included in an early release covering roughly 600 HLA-typed donors. All discovery cohort repertoires had been generated using a single sequencing platform. Besides the first cohort of more than 650 subjects, a separate validation cohort made up of 120 different subjects was used. To predict cytomegalovirus infection status, the study brought together high-throughput TCR immunosequencing, statistical association of individual TCRs with disease status, and machine learning. Because of strong linkage in the cohort, five DR-DQ haplotypes were treated as single units for association and clustering. The study aimed to test whether cataloging public T cell receptors could reveal signatures of past pathogen exposure. Both class I and class II loci were covered by HLA typing, at four-digit resolution. Alongside the repertoire data, information on donor age, sex, ethnicity and CMV serostatus was compiled.

Library creation used the immunoSEQ multiplex PCR assay. For the multiplex PCR, a mixture combining 60 forward primers for TCR Vbeta segments and 13 reverse primers for TCR Jbeta segments was used. The CDR3 region of rearranged TCR beta genes was amplified from genomic DNA by a multiplex PCR assay. On the Illumina HiSeq System, the amplified TCR beta libraries were sequenced as 87-base-pair reads. As for the authors' bioinformatics: In a later analysis, about 80 million unique TCR beta chains were counted across the 500 to 700 repertoires, and roughly 10 million of these chains were shared by at least two donors. To remove PCR and sequencing errors, raw reads were error-corrected and collapsed into unique sequences using a nearest-neighbor algorithm that merged closely related sequences. CDR3 sequences were aligned to IMGT reference sequences to assign V, D and J gene segments. Each retained sequence needed at least a six-nucleotide match to both a V gene segment and a J gene segment. Rearrangements were classified as productive when the CDR3 lacked stop codons and remained in frame with V and J, and all other rearrangements were classified as non-productive. Following IMGT convention, CDR3 was defined as the stretch from the second conserved V-encoded cysteine up to the conserved J-encoded phenylalanine. Sequences without an unambiguous match to a single V gene segment were excluded from the earlier analysis of about 600 of the donors. An earlier analysis of roughly 590 of the donors called V segments functional above 56.7% productive rearrangements and segregating when the between-donor standard deviation exceeded 5%. A statistical classification framework was developed to diagnose cytomegalovirus status using the catalog of TCR beta chain sequences. V and J gene assignment, in a later analysis, came from comparing TCR nucleotide sequences with IMGT/GENE-DB human TR gene sequences. In a later analysis, CDR3 sequences and most-parsimonious VDJ recombination scenarios were assigned using the TCRdist pipeline. A later analysis defined each TCR beta chain by its CDR3 amino acid sequence plus V-gene family, and excluded reads lacking a unique V-gene family. As a way to deal with suspected cross-contamination and a sequencing artifact, a later analysis dropped 450 to 600 nucleotide sequences that were highly shared and had low generation probability. A later analysis calculated a clonal expansion index for each public chain from normalized within-repertoire ranks of inferred template counts. A later analysis computed generation probabilities with a VDJ recombination model fitted to out-of-frame rearrangements, and checked the results against IGoR. A later analysis scored TCR-TCR, TCR-HLA and TCR-CMV co-occurrence with hypergeometric tests, applying a repertoire-size bias correction to TCR pairs. In a later analysis, false discovery rates were estimated by permuting HLA or CMV assignments 20 times. In a later analysis, co-occurring TCRs were grouped with DBSCAN, and TCRdist sequence similarity was added when clustering was performed within HLA-allele-positive subsets. Repertoires with fewer than 30,000 or more than 120,000 public chains were left out of co-occurrence clustering, as were about five repertoires with anomalous nucleotide sharing. The clones in this table, taken by TCRdb from immuneACCESS, are in-frame only. Not every clone is retained; where verified, under half of the shortfall comes from an unresolved V gene, and the cause of the rest is unknown. From that table come the V and J calls and clone size; the DNA was used to work out D and trimming. The sample table contains around 100,000 clones; only one count was recorded for around 60% of them. 3.5% to 4% of the sample lies in the top ten.

Overall study results and their limits: Linkage disequilibrium might explain the correlated functional status among segregating V segments, but an unknown experimental factor could not be excluded. Most TCR sequences were seen in very few donors, while some public TCRs were found in many individuals. In a later analysis, HLA-associated TCR beta chains showed more clonal expansion and lower generation probabilities than non-associated chains that were equally common. The classifier was reported to diagnose cytomegalovirus status with high specificity and sensitivity in both the original cohort and the validation cohort. According to the authors, the approach could potentially be generalized to other disease states and immunological phenotypes. HLA typing was unavailable for some donors at each locus, so association tests used only the typed subset. In an earlier analysis of approximately 590 of the donors, most TCR beta V segments appeared in productive rearrangements about 87% or about 30% of the time, broadly matching IMGT annotations. A later genetic analysis reported fewer N-insertions in productive TCRs among donors in an Asian-associated ancestry cluster than the approximately 700-donor mean. The only immune exposure information available for the cohort was CMV serostatus. This cohort had only TCR beta chains sequenced, and the lack of alpha or paired-chain data limited which features could be detected. According to a later analysis, most CMV-associated TCR beta chains appeared to be HLA-restricted, and the HLA associations seemed to be driven largely by CMV exposure. Strong co-occurrence of HLA alleles, especially DR and DQ, made assigning TCR associations to individual alleles difficult. The 87-base-pair reads could not distinguish some IMGT-functional V segments, including TRBV6-2 and TRBV6-3, so those segments were excluded. A further reported finding was that TCR beta sequences accurately predicted the HLA-A and HLA-B alleles for most subjects in the first cohort. In a later analysis, around 15,000 TCR beta sequences were associated with specific HLA alleles at a false discovery rate of 0.05. Because counts were too low, seventeen rarely observed V segments, including chromosome 9 orphons, were excluded from the earlier analysis of 587 of the donors. V-gene and J-gene trimming of TCR beta chains was associated with a missense DCLRE1C variant in a later genetic analysis, and the association was replicated in an independent cohort. In the study, 164 TCR beta chains were listed as associated with cytomegalovirus. The presence/absence analyses assumed that sequencing depth was roughly uniform across donors, and that assumption may not be true. In a later analysis, TCR association rates were found to vary across HLA loci, with the most associated TCRs seen for DRB1 alleles and the fewest for HLA-C alleles. In vitro tests confirmed that a few of the cytomegalovirus-associated TCR beta chains recognize cytomegalovirus antigens. The sequencing pipeline was judged likely to have produced a cluster of highly shared sequence variants as a technical artifact. Several of the top co-occurrence clusters appeared to be linked to parvovirus B19, influenza, CMV and Epstein-Barr virus, according to a later analysis.

This TCR derives from a man younger than 40 in good health and CMV-seropositive. Sample: PBMCs. The chain uses TRBV7-2 and TRBJ2-2; 7 bases in the junction line up with TRBD2. CDR3 sequence: CASSSRLAVLTGELFF. The sequenced DNA: TGTGCCAGCAGCAGTAGGCTAGCGGTACTCACCGGGGAGCTGTTTTTT. With all but the CDR3 taken from the reference TRBV7-2 and TRBJ2-2 genes, the full variable domain is: GAGVSQSPSNKVTEKGKDVELRCDPISGHTALYWYRQSLGQGLEFLIYFQGNSAPDKSGLPSDRFSAERTGGSVSTLTIQRTQQEDSAVYLCASSSRLAVLTGELFFGEGSRLTVL.